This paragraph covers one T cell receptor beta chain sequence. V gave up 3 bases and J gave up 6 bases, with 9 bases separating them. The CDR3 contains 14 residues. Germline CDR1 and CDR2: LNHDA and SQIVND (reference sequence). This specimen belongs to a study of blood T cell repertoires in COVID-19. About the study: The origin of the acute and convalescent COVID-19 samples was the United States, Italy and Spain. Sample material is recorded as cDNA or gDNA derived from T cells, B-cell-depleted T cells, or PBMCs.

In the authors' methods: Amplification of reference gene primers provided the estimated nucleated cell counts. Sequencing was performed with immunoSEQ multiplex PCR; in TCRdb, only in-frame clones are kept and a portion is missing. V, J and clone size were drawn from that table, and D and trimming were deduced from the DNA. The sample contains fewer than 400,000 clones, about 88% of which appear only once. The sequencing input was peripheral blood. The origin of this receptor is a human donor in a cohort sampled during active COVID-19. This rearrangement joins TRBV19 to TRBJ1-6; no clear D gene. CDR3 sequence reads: CASSMSTVNSPLHF. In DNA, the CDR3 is TGTGCCAGTAGTATGTCTACAGTTAATTCACCCCTCCACTTT.